This TCR beta chain was sequenced in a study of T cells after yellow fever vaccination. General study findings and limits: Post-booster reappearance was seen for most primary-vaccination clones (about 96% CD4, around 91% CD8). Abundant clonotypes from the bulk population could get into FACS-sorted repertoires as contaminants. Shared CD4/CD8 clonotypes were a small share, likely from convergent recombination.

The sample holds many counts of this clonotype. The antigen remains undetermined. Template-switching 5'RACE yielded the TCR cDNA; a universal primer site and UMIs were added in the process. One entry per CDR3 protein results from TCRdb running MiXCR on the 5' RACE reads. The sample yields about 68,000 distinct CDR3 sequences, less than 8.5% seen once. This clonotype originated in a man younger than 35 who received the YFV17D yellow fever vaccine. Sample: CD8+ T cells sorted from PBMCs, taken roughly 47 days after the first yellow fever vaccination.

CDR3 bases: TGTGCCAGCCCAAAAGACTTGGCGGGGCCATACACAGATACGCAGTATTTT. Its protein product is CASPKDLAGPYTDTQYF. The chain uses TRBV7-2 and TRBJ2-3; D perhaps matches TRBD2 (6 bases). This CDR3 region has 17 residues. Trimming removed 8 bases from V and 2 bases from J, with 23 bases in between. Germline loops: CDR1 SGHTA, CDR2 FQGNSA. The entire variable domain, with the rest obtained from reference TRBV7-2 and TRBJ2-3, is as follows: GAGVSQSPSNKVTEKGKDVELRCDPISGHTALYWYRQSLGQGLEFLIYFQGNSAPDKSGLPSDRFSAERTGGSVSTLTIQRTQQEDSAVYLCASPKDLAGPYTDTQYFGPGTRLTVL.